This entry features one T cell receptor (beta chain) sequence. The data were taken from a study of blood T cells in healthy people across ages. A second PCR, run for about 7 to 11 cycles, used a sample-barcoded 5' primer plus a J-beta primer mix. From the 5' RACE reads, TCRdb called clonotypes with MiXCR, one entry per CDR3 protein. Found here are about 1.5 million distinct CDR3 sequences, around 39% of them singletons; the top ten hold 7.9%. Germline CDR1 SGHNT, CDR2 YYREEE (reference sequence). The CDR3 has 14 residues. V was trimmed by 4 bases and J by 4 bases, leaving 14 bases between them. The chain links TRBV5-4 to TRBJ1-1, with TRBD1 as a possible D gene (5 bases). This TCR came from a woman aged 18-29 years in good health. The sample taken for sequencing was blood. CDR3 sequence (DNA): TGTGCCAGCAGCGCCGGGACGGTCCTCACTGAAGCTTTCTTT. Protein sequence: CASSAGTVLTEAFF. Full variable domain (outside the CDR3, taken from reference TRBV5-4 and TRBJ1-1): ETGVTQSPTHLIKTRGQQVTLRCSSQSGHNTVSWYQQALGQGPQFIFQYYREEENGRGNFPPRFSGLQFPNYSSELNVNALELDDSALYLCASSAGTVLTEAFFGQGTRLTVV.